This TCR beta chain derives from a study of cytomegalovirus exposure and HLA in healthy donors. Study background: For the roughly 370 genotyped donors, about 79% fell within the Caucasian-associated ancestry cluster.

Per germline, CDR1 MNHEY and CDR2 SVGAGI. Trimming left V 4 bases short and J 10 bases short, with 14 bases between. This CDR3 is built from 13 residues. The study, taken as a whole, reports: A list of approximately 160 TCR beta chains associated with cytomegalovirus was given. Being productive about 87% or about 30% of the time was typical of most TCR beta V segments in an earlier analysis.

PCR amplification relied on 60 Vbeta primers (plus 13 Jbeta primers). In the original workflow: Among the unique TCR beta chains that a later analysis counted, 70 million to 85 million in all, roughly 11 million were shared. The repertoire was sequenced with immunoSEQ multiplex PCR; TCRdb's copy has only in-frame clones and lacks some. That table gives V, J and clone size, and the DNA gave D and trimming. In the table there are 200,000 or so clones, around 80% of which are singletons. In regard to this clone: What it binds is unknown.

What was sequenced was PBMCs. The chain carries TRBV6-5 and TRBJ2-1; TRBD2 is a possible D gene (5 bases). The receptor comes from a man aged 30-40 years in good health and CMV-seronegative. CDR3 protein: CASSSLGGGEQFF. DNA of the CDR3: TGTGCCAGCAGTTCCCTCGGCGGCGGGGAGCAGTTCTTC.